This is a list of T cell receptor beta chains from one sample in a study of technical replicates of blood from a handful of donors. Measured with immunoSEQ multiplex PCR; TCRdb has only the in-frame clones, and not every one. The data hold 58,000 or so clones, with around 85% observed a single time. Source material: PBMCs. Receptors were obtained from a human donor in good health. Some clones in this sample may be carry-over from other donors' samples. Both conserved end residues are trimmed from each CDR3.

CDR3 | V
AWGRGAGQPQH | TRBV30
ASSVGVNDQPQH | TRBV9
ASSDPTRPLYNEQF | TRBV6-1
ASGPGQGLTQY | TRBV6-5
AWSVTGTEAF | TRBV30
ASSYRGGAYEQY | TRBV5-4
AWSVLAEQF | TRBV30
ASSLAGRDSYEQY | TRBV5-1
ASSLWGGGNTEAF | TRBV27
ASGLVVTSGTQYNEQF | TRBV12-5
ASSQEGIGGYTLYEQY | TRBV4-2
ASSQVIGLAGTEQF | TRBV14
ASRDSQTGELF | TRBV7-9
ASTVAGVSLRNEQF | TRBV7-2
ASSLEGAGAF | TRBV7-9
ASSDGLAGVRADTQY | TRBV2
ASRGDNYNYGYT | TRBV7-2
ASSSDRGSYEQY | TRBV19
ASSMQPTGGNTGELF | TRBV5-1
ASRLTVYEQY | TRBV2
ASSQAPSGRNTDTQY | TRBV4-2
ASSLGDYDEQF | TRBV5-1
ASSTGLAGTGGETQY | TRBV19
ASSSSGSQRGEQY | TRBV18
ASSQESGGLGAGELF | TRBV4-2
ASSFGGPRTDTQY | TRBV7-2
ATSREVLLSGQPQH | TRBV15
ASRSGANTGELF | TRBV14
ASGEAGVDTQY | TRBV12-5
ASSFEGYEQY | TRBV7-9
ASSLTGYGYT | TRBV7-2
ARSGTGTYEQY | TRBV2
ASSQDLAGQGYEQY | TRBV4-3
ASSQVSHQGPQGCANTGELF | TRBV14
ASTPGTSGSDEQF | TRBV7-9